The TCR beta chain described here comes from a study of CD8 T cells in Susac syndrome. The germline V gene has CDR1 MNHEY and CDR2 SVGAGI. Trimming took off 0 bases at V and 6 bases at J, with 6 bases between the two ends. The CDR3 spans 12 residues. TCR beta sequences were obtained from blood CD8+ and CD4+ T cells. RNA amounts of roughly 0.45 to 1 ug underwent reverse transcription with random hexamers. TCRdb redid the calling of the immunoSEQ multiplex PCR reads with MiXCR, one entry per CDR3 protein. The table lists some 300,000 distinct CDR3 sequences, approximately 85% of them singletons. This clonotype originated in a human donor with multiple sclerosis. The chain combines TRBV6-5 with TRBJ2-7, with D unclear. Sequences were obtained from CD8+ T cells from PBMCs. This CDR3 reads CASSYSGLEQYF. The CDR3 region has the DNA TGTGCCAGCAGTTACTCAGGGCTCGAGCAGTACTTC.